What follows describes a single T cell receptor (beta chain). The target antigen is unknown. The record originates from a study of OX40 agonist ivuxolimab in advanced cancers. Study in general: Cohort: approximately 83% men, mean age approximately 60, aged about 20 to 79. General study findings and limits: CD4+ and CD8+ blood T cells expanded clonally by week 6 at 0.1 to 3.0 mg/kg.

Blood was sampled at baseline, cycle 4 day 1, and cycle 7 day 1. This table comes from immunoSEQ multiplex PCR, and its TCRdb copy is limited to in-frame clones, with some not included. The sample consists of more than 65,000 clones, 90% of them appearing once. The input for sequencing was CD4+ or CD8+ T cells sorted from blood, taken in a trial of the OX40 agonist ivuxolimab. The TCR sequence derives from an adult with an advanced solid tumor such as melanoma, head and neck, liver or kidney cancer.

CDR3 sequence reads: CSAKVLYEQYF. CDR3 coding DNA: TGCAGTGCTAAGGTCCTCTACGAGCAGTACTTC. V is TRBV20-1 and J is TRBJ2-7; no reliable D call. The germline CDR1 and CDR2 sequences are DFQATT and SNEGSKA (reference sequence). The length of the CDR3 is 11 residues. Trimming took off 4 bases at V and 3 bases at J, with 7 bases between the two ends.